This T cell receptor (beta chain) derives from a study of post-analysis software for immune sequencing data. Study in general: The patients showed relapsing-remitting, secondary progressive and progressive-relapsing multiple sclerosis courses. General study results and limits: Comparison with controls showed significantly lower normalized Chao1 diversity in multiple sclerosis patients. By F measure, samples from a shared preparation batch strongly co-clustered. With TRBV5-6, TRBV5-1 and TRBV20-1 included, about five TRBV segments were more frequent in patients than in controls.

V trimming: 2 bases; J trimming: 7 bases; junction bases outside the gene matches: 3. CDR3 length equals 14 residues. Germline V gives CDR1 MNHNY, CDR2 SVGAGI (reference sequence). Every TCR beta cDNA library bore unique molecular identifiers. Between 1 and 10 million T cells gave rise to 450,000 to 650,000 cDNA molecules. TCRdb independently ran MiXCR on the PCR reads; one entry per CDR3 protein. The sample lists hundreds of thousands of distinct CDR3 sequences, more than 50% seen once, with around 10% in the top ten. On this clonotype: Its antigen is not identified.

Material for sequencing was blood. The V call is TRBV6-6, the J call TRBJ1-3; the match to TRBD1 covers 9 bases. This TCR came from a girl aged 2 to 10 with multiple sclerosis. The CDR3 loop reads CASSYVGQGNTIYF. In DNA form, the CDR3 reads TGTGCCAGCAGTTACGTGGGACAGGGCAACACCATATATTTT.